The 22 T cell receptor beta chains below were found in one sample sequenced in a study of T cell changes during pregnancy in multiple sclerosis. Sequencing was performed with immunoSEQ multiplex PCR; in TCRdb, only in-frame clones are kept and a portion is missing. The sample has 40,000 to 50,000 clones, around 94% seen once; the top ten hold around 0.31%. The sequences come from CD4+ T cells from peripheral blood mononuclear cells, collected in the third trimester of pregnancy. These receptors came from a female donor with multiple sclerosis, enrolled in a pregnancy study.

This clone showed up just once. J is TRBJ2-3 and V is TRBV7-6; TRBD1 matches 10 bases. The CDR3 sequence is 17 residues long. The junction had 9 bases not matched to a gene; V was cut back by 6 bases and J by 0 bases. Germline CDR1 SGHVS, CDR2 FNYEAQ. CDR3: CASSLTGTGASTDTQYF. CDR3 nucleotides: TGTGCCAGCAGTTTAACCGGGACAGGGGCTAGCACAGATACGCAGTATTTT.

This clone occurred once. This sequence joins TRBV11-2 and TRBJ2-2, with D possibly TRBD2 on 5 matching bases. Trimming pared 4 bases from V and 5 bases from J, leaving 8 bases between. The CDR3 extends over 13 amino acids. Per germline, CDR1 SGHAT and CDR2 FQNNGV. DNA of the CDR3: TGTGCCAGCAGCTCCCAGCGGACCGGGGAGCTGTTTTTT. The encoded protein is CASSSQRTGELFF.

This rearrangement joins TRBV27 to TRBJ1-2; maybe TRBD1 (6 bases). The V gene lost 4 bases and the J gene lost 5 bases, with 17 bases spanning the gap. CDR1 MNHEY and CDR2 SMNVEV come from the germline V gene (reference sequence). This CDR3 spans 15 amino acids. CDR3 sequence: CASSSLQGLGYGYTF. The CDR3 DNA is TGTGCCAGCAGTTCCCTACAGGGTTTGGGATATGGCTACACCTTC.

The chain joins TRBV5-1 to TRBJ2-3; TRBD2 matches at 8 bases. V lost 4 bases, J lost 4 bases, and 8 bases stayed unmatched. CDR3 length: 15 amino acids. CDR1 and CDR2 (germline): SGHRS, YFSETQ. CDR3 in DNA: TGCGCCAGCAGCATACGGGGGGGGTTCTCAGATACGCAGTATTTT. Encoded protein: CASSIRGGFSDTQYF.

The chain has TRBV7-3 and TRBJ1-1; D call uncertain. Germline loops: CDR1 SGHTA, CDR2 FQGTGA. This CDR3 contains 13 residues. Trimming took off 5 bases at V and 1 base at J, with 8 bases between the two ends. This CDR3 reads CASSLQQNTEAFF. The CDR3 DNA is TGTGCCAGCAGCCTACAGCAGAACACTGAAGCTTTCTTT.

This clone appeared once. Written as DNA, the CDR3 is TGTGCCAGCAGCTTAGGAGGCATTCAGTACTTC. It translates to CASSLGGIQYF. The chain joins TRBV7-8 to TRBJ2-4; no firm D call. The germline V gene has CDR1 SGHVS and CDR2 FQNEAQ. The V end lost 1 base, the J end lost 9 bases, and 4 bases lay between the germline ends. This CDR3 comprises 11 residues.

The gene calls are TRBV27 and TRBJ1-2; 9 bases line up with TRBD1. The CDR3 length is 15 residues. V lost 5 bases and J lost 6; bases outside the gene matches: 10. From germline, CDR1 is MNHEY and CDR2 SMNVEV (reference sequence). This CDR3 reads CASSPSQGASHGYTF. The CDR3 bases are TGTGCCAGCAGTCCTTCACAGGGGGCGAGCCATGGCTACACCTTC.

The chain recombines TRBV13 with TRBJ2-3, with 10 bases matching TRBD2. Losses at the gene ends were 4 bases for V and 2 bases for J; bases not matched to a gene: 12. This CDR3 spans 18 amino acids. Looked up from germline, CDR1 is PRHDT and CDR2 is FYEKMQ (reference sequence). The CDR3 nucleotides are TGTGCCAGCAGCTCAAAACATCTAGCGGGGGCCAACACAGATACGCAGTATTTT. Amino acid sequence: CASSSKHLAGANTDTQYF.

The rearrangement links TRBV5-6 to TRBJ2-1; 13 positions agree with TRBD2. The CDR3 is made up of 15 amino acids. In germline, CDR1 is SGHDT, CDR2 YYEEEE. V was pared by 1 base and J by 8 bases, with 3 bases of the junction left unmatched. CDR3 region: CASSLTSGGADEQFF. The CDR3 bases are TGTGCCAGCAGCTTGACTAGCGGGGGGGCCGATGAGCAGTTCTTC.

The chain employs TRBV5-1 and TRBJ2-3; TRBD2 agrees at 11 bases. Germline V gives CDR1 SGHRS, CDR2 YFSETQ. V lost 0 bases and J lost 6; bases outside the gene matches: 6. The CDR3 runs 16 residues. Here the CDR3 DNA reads TGCGCCAGCAGCTTGGTTAGCGGGAGGGCGAGGGATACGCAGTATTTT. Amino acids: CASSLVSGRARDTQYF.

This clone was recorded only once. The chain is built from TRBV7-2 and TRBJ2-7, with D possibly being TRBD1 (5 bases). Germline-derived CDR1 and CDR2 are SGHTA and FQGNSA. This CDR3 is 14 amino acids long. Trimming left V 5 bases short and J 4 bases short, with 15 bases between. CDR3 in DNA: TGTGCCAGCAGCCTCCTCCCCACAGGTTACGAGCAGTACTTC. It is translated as CASSLLPTGYEQYF.

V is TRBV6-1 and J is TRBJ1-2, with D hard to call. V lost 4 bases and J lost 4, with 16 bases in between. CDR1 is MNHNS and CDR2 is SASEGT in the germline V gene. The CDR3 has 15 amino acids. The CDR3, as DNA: TGTGCCAGCAGTGCCGGCCCCGCGGAGGGCTATGGCTACACCTTC. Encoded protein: CASSAGPAEGYGYTF.

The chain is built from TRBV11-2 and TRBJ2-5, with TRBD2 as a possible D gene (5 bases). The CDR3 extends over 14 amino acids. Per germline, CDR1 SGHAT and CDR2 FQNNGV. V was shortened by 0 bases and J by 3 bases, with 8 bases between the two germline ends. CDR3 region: CASSLDFGKETQYF. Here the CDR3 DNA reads TGTGCCAGCAGCTTAGATTTCGGGAAAGAGACCCAGTACTTC.

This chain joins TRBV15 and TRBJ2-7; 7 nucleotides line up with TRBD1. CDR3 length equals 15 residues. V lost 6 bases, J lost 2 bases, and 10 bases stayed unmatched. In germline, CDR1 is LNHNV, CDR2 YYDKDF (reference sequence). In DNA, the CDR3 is TGTGCCACCAGGGGATCCGGGACAGAGGCCTACGAGCAGTACTTC. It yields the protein CATRGSGTEAYEQYF. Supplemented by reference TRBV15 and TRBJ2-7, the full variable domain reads DAMVIQNPRYQVTQFGKPVTLSCSQTLNHNVMYWYQQKSSQAPKLLFHYYDKDFNNEADTPDNFQSRRPNTSFCFLDIRSPGLGDTAMYLCATRGSGTEAYEQYFGPGTRLTVT.

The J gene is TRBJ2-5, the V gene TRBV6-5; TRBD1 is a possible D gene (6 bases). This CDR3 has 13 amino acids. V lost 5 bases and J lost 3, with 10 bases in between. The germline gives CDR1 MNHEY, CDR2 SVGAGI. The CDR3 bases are TGTGCCAGCAGTGACTACAGGGAAGAGACCCAGTACTTC. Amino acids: CASSDYREETQYF.

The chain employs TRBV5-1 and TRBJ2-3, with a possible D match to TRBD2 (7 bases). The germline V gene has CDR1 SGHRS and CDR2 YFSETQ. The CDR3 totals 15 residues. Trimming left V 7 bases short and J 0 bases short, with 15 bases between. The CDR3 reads CASGLGGASTDTQYF. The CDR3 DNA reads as TGCGCCAGCGGCCTTGGGGGGGCTAGCACAGATACGCAGTATTTT. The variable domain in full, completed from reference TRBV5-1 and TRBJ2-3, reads KAGVTQTPRYLIKTRGQQVTLSCSPISGHRSVSWYQQTPGQGLQFLFEYFSETQRNKGNFPGRFSGRQFSNSRSEMNVSTLELGDSALYLCASGLGGASTDTQYFGPGTRLTVL.

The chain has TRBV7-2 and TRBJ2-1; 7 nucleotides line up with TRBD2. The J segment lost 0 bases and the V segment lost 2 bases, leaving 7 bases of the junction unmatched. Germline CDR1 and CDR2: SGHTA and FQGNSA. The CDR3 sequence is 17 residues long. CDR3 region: CASSLFSRGSSYNEQFF. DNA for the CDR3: TGTGCCAGCAGCTTATTCTCTCGCGGGAGCTCCTACAATGAGCAGTTCTTC.

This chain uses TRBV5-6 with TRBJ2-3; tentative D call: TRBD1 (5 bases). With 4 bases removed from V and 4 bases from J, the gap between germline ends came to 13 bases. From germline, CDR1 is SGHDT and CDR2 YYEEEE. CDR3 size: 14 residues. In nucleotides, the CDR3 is TGTGCCAGCAGCGGGGTGCAGGGCCCAGATACGCAGTATTTT. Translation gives CASSGVQGPDTQYF.

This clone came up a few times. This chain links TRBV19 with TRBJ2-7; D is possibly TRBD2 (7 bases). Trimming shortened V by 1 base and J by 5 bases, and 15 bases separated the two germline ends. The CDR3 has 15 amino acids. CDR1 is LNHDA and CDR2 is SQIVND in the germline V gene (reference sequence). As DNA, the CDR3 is TGTGCCAGTAGTATAGGGGGAGGGGGTGAGGACGAGCAGTACTTC. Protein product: CASSIGGGGEDEQYF.

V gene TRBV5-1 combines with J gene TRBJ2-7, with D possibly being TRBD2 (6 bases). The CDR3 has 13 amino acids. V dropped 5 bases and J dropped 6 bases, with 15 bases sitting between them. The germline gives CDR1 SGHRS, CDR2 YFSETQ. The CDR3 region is CASSPGTGGEQYF. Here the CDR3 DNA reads TGCGCCAGCAGTCCCGGGACTGGAGGCGAGCAGTACTTC.

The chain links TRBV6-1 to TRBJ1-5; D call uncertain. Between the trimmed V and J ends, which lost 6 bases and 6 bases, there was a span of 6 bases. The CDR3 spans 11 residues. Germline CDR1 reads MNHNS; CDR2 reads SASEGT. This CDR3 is CASRRGQPQHF. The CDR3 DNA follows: TGTGCCAGCAGACGAGGTCAGCCCCAGCATTTT.

CDR3 nucleotide sequence: TGTGCCAGCAGCCAAGTTAGTAGCGGACCCTACAATGAGCAGTTCTTC. Translation gives CASSQVSSGPYNEQFF. The chain combines TRBV4-2 with TRBJ2-1; TRBD2 is a possible D gene (6 bases). Trimming removed 1 base from V and 2 bases from J, with 12 bases in between. Germline CDR1 and CDR2: LGHNA and YNFKEQ. The CDR3 runs 16 residues.